This T cell receptor (beta chain) was recorded in a study of cytomegalovirus exposure and HLA in healthy donors. Background on the study: HLA-typed donors were the source of around 77 million unique TCRs held in an early data release. Notes on the study in general: A cluster of highly shared sequence variants was likely a sequencing artifact. Most TCR beta V segments were productive about 90% or about 30% of the time in an earlier analysis. The study listed roughly 160 cytomegalovirus-associated TCR beta chains.

For this clone: Its target is unknown.

CDR3 size: 17 residues. Germline V lookup: CDR1 SGHRS, CDR2 YFSETQ. Losses at the gene ends were 0 bases for V and 1 base for J; bases not matched to a gene: 6. Both 60 Vbeta primers and 13 Jbeta primers went into the PCR. TCRdb's copy holds only in-frame clones and misses some; the assay was immunoSEQ multiplex PCR. The sample yields about 190,000 clones, around four fifths seen once. This chain connects TRBV5-1 to TRBJ2-5; 10 nucleotides agree with TRBD2. The sequence was collected from a woman aged 18-35 years in good health and CMV-seronegative. The material sequenced was PBMCs. CDR3 in amino acids: CASSLALLAGFQETQYF. CDR3 bases: TGCGCCAGCAGCTTGGCCTTACTAGCGGGATTCCAAGAGACCCAGTACTTC.